This T cell receptor (beta chain) was found in a study of identical twins. Regarding this clonotype: Its antigen is as yet unknown.

The authors used template switching to add a universal primer site and gave cDNA unique molecular identifiers. TCRdb independently ran MiXCR on the 5' RACE reads; one entry per CDR3 protein. The sample has 1.5 million to 2 million distinct CDR3 sequences; under 35% are singletons. Study outcomes and limitations: Within beta out-of-frame sequences, the excess sharing observed between twins was weaker. Zero-insertion findings could be partly confounded by invariant cells (MAIT and iNKT cells).

Per germline, CDR1 MNHEY and CDR2 SMNVEV (reference sequence). There are 13 residues in the CDR3. Trimming left V 7 bases short and J 6 bases short, with 15 bases between. Each donor (without exception) was a healthy Caucasian. The chain is built from TRBV27 and TRBJ1-2; tentative D call: TRBD1 (6 bases). This TCR was recovered from a newborn girl in good health. The sample was cord blood. In nucleotides, the CDR3 is TGTGCCAGCACCCCTCTAGGGGGGGATGGCTACACCTTC. Translation: CASTPLGGDGYTF.